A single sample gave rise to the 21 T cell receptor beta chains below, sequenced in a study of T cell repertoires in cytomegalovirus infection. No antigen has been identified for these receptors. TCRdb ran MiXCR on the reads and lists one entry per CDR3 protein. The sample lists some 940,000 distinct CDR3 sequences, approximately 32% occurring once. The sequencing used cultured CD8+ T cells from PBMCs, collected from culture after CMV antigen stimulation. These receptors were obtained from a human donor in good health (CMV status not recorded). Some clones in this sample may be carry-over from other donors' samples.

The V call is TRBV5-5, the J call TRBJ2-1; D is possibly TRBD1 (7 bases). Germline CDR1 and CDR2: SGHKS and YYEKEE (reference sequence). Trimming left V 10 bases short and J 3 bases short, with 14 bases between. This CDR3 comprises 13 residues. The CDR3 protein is CAVSGGYYNEQFF. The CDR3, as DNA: TGTGCCGTCTCAGGGGGGTACTACAATGAGCAGTTCTTC.

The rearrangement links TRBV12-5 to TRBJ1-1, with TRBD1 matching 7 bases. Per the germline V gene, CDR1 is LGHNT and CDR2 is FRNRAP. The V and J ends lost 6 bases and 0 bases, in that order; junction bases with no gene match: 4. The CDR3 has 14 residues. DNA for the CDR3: TGTGCTAGTGGCCCAGGGGGTCTGAACACTGAAGCTTTCTTT. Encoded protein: CASGPGGLNTEAFF.

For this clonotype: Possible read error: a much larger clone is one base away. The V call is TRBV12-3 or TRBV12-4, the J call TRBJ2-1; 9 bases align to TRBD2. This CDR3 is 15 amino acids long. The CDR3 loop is CTSSSAGGPYNEQFF. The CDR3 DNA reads TGTACCAGCAGTTCAGCGGGGGGACCCTACAATGAGCAGTTCTTC.

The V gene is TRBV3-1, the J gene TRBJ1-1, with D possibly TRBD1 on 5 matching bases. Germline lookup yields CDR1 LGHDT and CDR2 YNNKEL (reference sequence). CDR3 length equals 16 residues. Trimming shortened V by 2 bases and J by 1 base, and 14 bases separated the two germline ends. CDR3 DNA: TGTGCCAGCAGCCAATCGAGGGGCAGGGAGAACACTGAAGCTTTCTTT. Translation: CASSQSRGRENTEAFF.

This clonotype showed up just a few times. This chain's CDR3 is CASSLKPSSGGQVRYGYTF. CDR3 nucleotide sequence: TGTGCCAGCAGTTTAAAGCCCTCCAGTGGCGGACAGGTCCGATATGGCTACACCTTC. V is TRBV27 and J is TRBJ1-2; 7 bases map to TRBD1. The CDR3 has 19 amino acids. The germline gives CDR1 MNHEY, CDR2 SMNVEV (reference sequence). After removal of 2 bases from V and 5 bases from J, the junction contained 20 bases not matched to a gene.

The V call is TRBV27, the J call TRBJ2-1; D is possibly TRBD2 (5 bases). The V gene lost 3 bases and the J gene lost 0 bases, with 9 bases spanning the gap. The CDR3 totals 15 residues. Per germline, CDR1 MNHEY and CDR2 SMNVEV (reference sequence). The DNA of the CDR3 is TGTGCCAGCAGTTTTATGGGGAGCTCCTACAATGAGCAGTTCTTC. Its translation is CASSFMGSSYNEQFF.

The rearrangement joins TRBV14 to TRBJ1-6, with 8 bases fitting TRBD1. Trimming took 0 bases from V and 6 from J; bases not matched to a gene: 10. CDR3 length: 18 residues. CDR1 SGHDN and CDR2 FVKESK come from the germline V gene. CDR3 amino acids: CASSQDRLGTGPNSPLHF. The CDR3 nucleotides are TGTGCCAGCAGCCAAGATCGGCTAGGGACAGGTCCTAATTCACCCCTCCACTTT.

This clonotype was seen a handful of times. CDR3 sequence reads: CASTGQGVWQYF. The CDR3 region has the DNA TGTGCCAGCACGGGACAGGGAGTGTGGCAGTATTTT. The J gene is TRBJ2-3, the V gene TRBV7-9; TRBD1 matches at 9 bases. The CDR3 runs 12 residues. Germline assignment: CDR1 SEHNR and CDR2 FQNEAQ (reference sequence). Germline trimming cut 7 bases from V and 11 bases from J; bases unmatched to any gene: 7.

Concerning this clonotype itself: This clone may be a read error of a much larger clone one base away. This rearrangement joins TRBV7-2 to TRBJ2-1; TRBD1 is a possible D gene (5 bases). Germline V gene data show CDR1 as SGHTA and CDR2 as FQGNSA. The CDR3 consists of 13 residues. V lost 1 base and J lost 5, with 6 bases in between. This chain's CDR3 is CASSLEQDNEQFF. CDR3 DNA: TGTGCCAGCAGCTTAGAACAGGACAATGAGCAGTTCTTC.

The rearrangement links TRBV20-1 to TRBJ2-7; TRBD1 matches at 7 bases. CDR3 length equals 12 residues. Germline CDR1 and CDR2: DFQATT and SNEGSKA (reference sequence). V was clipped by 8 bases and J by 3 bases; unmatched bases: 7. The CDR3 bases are TGCAGTACCGGGACAGAGGGCTACGAGCAGTACTTC. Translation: CSTGTEGYEQYF.

CDR3 region: CASSQPGLAGGLYPNTGELFF. The CDR3 DNA is TGTGCCAGCAGCCAACCGGGGCTAGCGGGGGGCCTCTATCCGAACACCGGGGAGCTGTTTTTT. The chain uses TRBV4-2 and TRBJ2-2, with 11 bases fitting TRBD2. Germline CDR1 and CDR2: LGHNA and YNFKEQ. This CDR3 region has 21 residues. V dropped 2 bases and J dropped 0; count of bases not matched to a gene: 14.

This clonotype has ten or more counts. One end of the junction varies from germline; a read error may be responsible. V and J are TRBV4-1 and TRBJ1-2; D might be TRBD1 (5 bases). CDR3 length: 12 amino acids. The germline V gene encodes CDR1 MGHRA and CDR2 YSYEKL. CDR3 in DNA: TGTGCCAGCAGTCAGGGAAACTATGGCTACACCTTC. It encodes CASSQGNYGYTF.

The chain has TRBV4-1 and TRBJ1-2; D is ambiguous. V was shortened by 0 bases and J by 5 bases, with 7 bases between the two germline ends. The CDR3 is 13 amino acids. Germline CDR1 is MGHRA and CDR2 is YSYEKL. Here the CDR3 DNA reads TGCGCCAGCAGCCAAGATGATGGGTATGGCTACACCTTC. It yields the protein CASSQDDGYGYTF.

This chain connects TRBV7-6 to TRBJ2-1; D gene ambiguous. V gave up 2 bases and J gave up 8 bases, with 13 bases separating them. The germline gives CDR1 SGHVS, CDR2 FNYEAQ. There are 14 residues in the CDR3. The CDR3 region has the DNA TGTGCCAGCAGCTTACGTGACACCCAAGATGAGCAGTTCTTC. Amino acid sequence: CASSLRDTQDEQFF. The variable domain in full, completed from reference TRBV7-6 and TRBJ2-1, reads GAGVSQSPRYKVTKRGQDVALRCDPISGHVSLYWYRQALGQGPEFLTYFNYEAQQDKSGLPNDRFSAERPEGSISTLTIQRTEQRDSAMYRCASSLRDTQDEQFFGPGTRLTVL.

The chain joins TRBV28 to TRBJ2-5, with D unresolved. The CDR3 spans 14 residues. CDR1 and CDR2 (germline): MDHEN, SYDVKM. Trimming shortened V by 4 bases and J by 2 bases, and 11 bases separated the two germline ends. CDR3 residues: CASSSRRKQETQYF. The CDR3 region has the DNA TGTGCCAGCAGTTCAAGGCGGAAACAAGAGACCCAGTACTTC.

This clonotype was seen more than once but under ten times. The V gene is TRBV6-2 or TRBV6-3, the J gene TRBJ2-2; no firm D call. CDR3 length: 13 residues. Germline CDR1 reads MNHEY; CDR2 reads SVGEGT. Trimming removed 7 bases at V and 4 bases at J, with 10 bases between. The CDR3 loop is CASNLHVTGELFF. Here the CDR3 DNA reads TGTGCCAGCAACCTACACGTCACCGGGGAGCTGTTTTTT.

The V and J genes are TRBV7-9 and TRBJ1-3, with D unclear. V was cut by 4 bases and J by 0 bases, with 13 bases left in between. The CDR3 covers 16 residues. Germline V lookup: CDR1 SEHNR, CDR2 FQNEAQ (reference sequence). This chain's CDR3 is CASSSSDGPSGNTIYF. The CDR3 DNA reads TGTGCCAGCAGCTCCTCGGACGGGCCCTCTGGAAACACCATATATTTT.

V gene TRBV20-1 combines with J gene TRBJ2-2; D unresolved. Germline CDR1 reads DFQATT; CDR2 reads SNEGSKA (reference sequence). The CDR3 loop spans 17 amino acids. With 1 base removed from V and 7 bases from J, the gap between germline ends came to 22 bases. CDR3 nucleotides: TGCAGTGCTAGAGTTGAAGTCGGTACTCAATCTCTCGGGGAGCTGTTTTTT. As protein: CSARVEVGTQSLGELFF.

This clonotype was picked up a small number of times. As DNA, the CDR3 is TGTGCCAGCAGCTTGACCGGACAGGGGGCTAGTGGCTACACCTTC. Its protein is CASSLTGQGASGYTF. This chain uses TRBV5-4 with TRBJ1-2; 11 bases match TRBD1. Germline values: CDR1 SGHNT, CDR2 YYREEE (reference sequence). The CDR3 contains 15 residues. Unmatched junction bases numbered 6, after V lost 1 base and J lost 7 bases.

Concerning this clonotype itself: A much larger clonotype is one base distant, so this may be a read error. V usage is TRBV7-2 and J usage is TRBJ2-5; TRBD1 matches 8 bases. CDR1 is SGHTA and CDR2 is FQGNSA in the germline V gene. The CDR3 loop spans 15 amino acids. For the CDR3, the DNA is TGTGCCAGCAGCGGGACAGGCATGGGCCAAGAGGCCCAGTACTTC. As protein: CASSGTGMGQEAQYF.

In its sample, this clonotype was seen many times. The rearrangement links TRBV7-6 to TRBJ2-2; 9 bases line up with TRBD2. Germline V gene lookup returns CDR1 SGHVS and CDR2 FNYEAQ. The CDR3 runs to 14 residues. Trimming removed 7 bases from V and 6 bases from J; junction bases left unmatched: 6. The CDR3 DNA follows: TGTGCCAGCACCTCCGGGACTAGCCCCGGGGAGCTGTTTTTT. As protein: CASTSGTSPGELFF.